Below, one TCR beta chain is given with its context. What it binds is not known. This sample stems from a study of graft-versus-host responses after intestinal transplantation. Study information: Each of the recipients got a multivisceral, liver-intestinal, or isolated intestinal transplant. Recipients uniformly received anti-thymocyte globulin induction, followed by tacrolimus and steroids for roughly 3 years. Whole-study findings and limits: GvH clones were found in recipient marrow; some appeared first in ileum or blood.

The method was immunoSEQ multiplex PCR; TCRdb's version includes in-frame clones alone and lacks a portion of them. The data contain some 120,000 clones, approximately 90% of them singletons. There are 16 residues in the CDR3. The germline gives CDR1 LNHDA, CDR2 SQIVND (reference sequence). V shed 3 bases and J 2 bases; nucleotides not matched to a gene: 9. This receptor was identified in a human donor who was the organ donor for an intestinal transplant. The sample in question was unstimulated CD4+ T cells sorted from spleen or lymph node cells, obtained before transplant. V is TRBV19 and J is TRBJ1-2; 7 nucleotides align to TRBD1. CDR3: CASSMRKGQWNYGYTF. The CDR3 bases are TGTGCCAGTAGTATGCGGAAGGGACAGTGGAACTATGGCTACACCTTC.